This entry lists 18 T cell receptor beta chains sequenced from one sample in a study of cytomegalovirus exposure and HLA in healthy donors. This PCR relied on a set of 60 Vbeta primers and 13 Jbeta primers. Sequencing used immunoSEQ multiplex PCR; TCRdb keeps in-frame clones, though not all of them. The sample holds 110,000 to 150,000 clones, nearly 10% seen once. Sequences were obtained from PBMCs. These receptors originate from a man aged 50-59 years in good health and CMV-seronegative.

The chain carries TRBV5-8 and TRBJ2-1; 9 bases agree with TRBD2. The trim removed 1 base at V and 5 bases at J, leaving 7 bases unmatched. The germline V gene encodes CDR1 SGHTS and CDR2 YDEGEE. The CDR3 runs to 16 residues. The CDR3 loop is CASSLYGLAGNNEQFF. The CDR3 bases are TGTGCCAGCAGCTTGTACGGGCTAGCGGGGAACAATGAGCAGTTCTTC.

This clone appeared a few times. The genes are TRBV5-1 and TRBJ1-1, with TRBD1 matching 8 bases. V shed 4 bases and J 3 bases; nucleotides not matched to a gene: 8. Germline V gene data show CDR1 as SGHRS and CDR2 as YFSETQ. This CDR3 comprises 15 residues. The CDR3 loop reads CASSVVTTGDTEAFF. In DNA, the CDR3 is TGCGCCAGCAGCGTAGTAACGACAGGGGACACTGAAGCTTTCTTT.

The chain joins TRBV19 to TRBJ1-1; D unclear. The CDR3 totals 15 residues. CDR1 is LNHDA, CDR2 SQIVND, per germline (reference sequence). Trimming shortened V by 6 bases and J by 1 base, and 15 bases separated the two germline ends. CDR3 nucleotide sequence: TGTGCCAGTAGGACTGGTCCCTTGAGGAACACTGAAGCTTTCTTT. Translation: CASRTGPLRNTEAFF.

The rearrangement joins TRBV7-6 to TRBJ2-1; 7 nucleotides line up with TRBD2. The CDR3 loop spans 16 amino acids. V was clipped by 1 base and J by 2 bases; unmatched bases: 5. Looked up from germline, CDR1 is SGHVS and CDR2 is FNYEAQ. CDR3 sequence (DNA): TGTGCCAGCAGCTTAGGGCAGGGAGGGGCCTACAATGAGCAGTTCTTC. It yields the protein CASSLGQGGAYNEQFF.

This clone was picked up a small number of times. The J gene is TRBJ2-1, the V gene TRBV14, with 10 bases lining up with TRBD2. The trim removed 4 bases at V and 2 bases at J, leaving 8 bases unmatched. The CDR3 runs 17 residues. Germline CDR1 is SGHDN and CDR2 is FVKESK. CDR3 in DNA: TGTGCCAGCAGCCCCAAACGGGGGACTAGCGCCTACAATGAGCAGTTCTTC. Translating it yields CASSPKRGTSAYNEQFF. Combining the CDR3 with reference TRBV14 and TRBJ2-1 gives the whole variable domain EAGVTQFPSHSVIEKGQTVTLRCDPISGHDNLYWYRRVMGKEIKFLLHFVKESKQDESGMPNNRFLAERTGGTYSTLKVQPAELEDSGVYFCASSPKRGTSAYNEQFFGPGTRLTVL.

This clone was recorded a few times. The V and J genes are TRBV14 and TRBJ1-6, with 8 bases identical to TRBD1. The CDR3 consists of 15 residues. CDR1 SGHDN and CDR2 FVKESK come from the germline V gene. Unmatched junction bases numbered 8, after V lost 5 bases and J lost 8 bases. Written as DNA, the CDR3 is TGTGCCAGCAGCTCTCGGACAGGGACCCATTCACCCCTCCACTTT. The encoded protein is CASSSRTGTHSPLHF.

The rearrangement joins TRBV6-5 to TRBJ1-1, with 8 nucleotides matching TRBD1. V dropped 8 bases and J dropped 4; count of bases not matched to a gene: 3. Germline lookup yields CDR1 MNHEY and CDR2 SVGAGI. The CDR3 loop spans 12 amino acids. The CDR3 spells CASYRGATEAFF. The CDR3 region has the DNA TGTGCCAGCTACAGGGGGGCCACTGAAGCTTTCTTT.

This clone came up once. The genes are TRBV11-2 and TRBJ1-3; weak D call: TRBD1 (5 bases). The CDR3 extends over 15 amino acids. Germline CDR1 reads SGHAT; CDR2 reads FQNNGV. V was cut by 1 base and J by 3 bases, with 10 bases left in between. CDR3 protein: CASSLGRVLGNTIYF. For the CDR3, the DNA is TGTGCCAGCAGCTTAGGCAGGGTACTTGGAAACACCATATATTTT.

This chain links TRBV5-1 with TRBJ1-2; no firm D call. Trimming shortened V by 2 bases and J by 0 bases, and 17 bases separated the two germline ends. The CDR3 is 17 amino acids. Germline values: CDR1 SGHRS, CDR2 YFSETQ. The DNA for the CDR3 is TGCGCCAGCAGCTTCACAATGCTAACCGGGACTAACTATGGCTACACCTTC. The encoded protein is CASSFTMLTGTNYGYTF.

In nucleotides, the CDR3 is TGCGCCAGCAGCTTGGCGGGGGCTAGCGGGAATCACGAGCAGTTCTTC. Residues: CASSLAGASGNHEQFF. This chain connects TRBV5-1 to TRBJ2-1; TRBD2 matches at 9 bases. Germline V gives CDR1 SGHRS, CDR2 YFSETQ. CDR3 length equals 16 residues. Trimming removed 0 bases from V and 10 bases from J; junction bases left unmatched: 11.

This clone has only a few counts. The chain carries TRBV29-1 and TRBJ2-3; 7 bases line up with TRBD2. Losses at the gene ends were 3 bases for V and 4 bases for J; bases not matched to a gene: 10. There are 15 residues in the CDR3. Germline CDR1 reads SQVTM; CDR2 reads ANQGSEA. The CDR3 coding sequence is TGCAGCGTTGACGAAGCGGGGAACAACGCAGATACGCAGTATTTT. Translating gives CSVDEAGNNADTQYF.

This chain joins TRBV28 and TRBJ2-1; 7 bases fit TRBD2. Germline values: CDR1 MDHEN, CDR2 SYDVKM. The CDR3 length is 14 residues. V trimming: 4 bases; J trimming: 6 bases; junction bases outside the gene matches: 6. The CDR3, as DNA: TGTGCCAGCAGTTATACTAGCGACCTCAATGAGCAGTTCTTC. This codes for CASSYTSDLNEQFF. Together with reference TRBV28 and TRBJ2-1, the CDR3 gives the full variable domain: DVKVTQSSRYLVKRTGEKVFLECVQDMDHENMFWYRQDPGLGLRLIYFSYDVKMKEKGDIPEGYSVSREKKERFSLILESASTNQTSMYLCASSYTSDLNEQFFGPGTRLTVL.

The V and J genes are TRBV30 and TRBJ2-7; 9 nucleotides align to TRBD2. Per the germline V gene, CDR1 is GTSNPN and CDR2 is SVGIG (reference sequence). Unmatched junction bases numbered 11, after V lost 0 bases and J lost 2 bases. This CDR3 has 17 amino acids. The CDR3 DNA reads as TGTGCCTGGAGTGTGAGGTTAGCGGGGGTTCGAACCTACGAGCAGTACTTC. Encoded protein: CAWSVRLAGVRTYEQYF.

The chain links TRBV2 to TRBJ1-1; the match to TRBD1 covers 9 bases. The germline V gene encodes CDR1 SNHLY and CDR2 FYNNEI. The CDR3 has 15 residues. The ends lost 6 bases at V and 1 base at J; junction bases unmatched: 6. CDR3 protein: CASSSPGQGNTEAFF. The CDR3, as DNA: TGTGCCAGCAGCTCACCGGGACAGGGGAACACTGAAGCTTTCTTT.

The rearrangement uses TRBV27 and TRBJ1-3, with D possibly being TRBD1 (5 bases). CDR1 and CDR2 from the germline V gene are MNHEY and SMNVEV (reference sequence). Deletions cut 5 bases from V and 0 bases from J, with 14 bases between. The CDR3 sequence is 16 residues long. The CDR3 nucleotides read TGTGCCAGCAGTCCACGGCGACAGACCTCTGGAAACACCATATATTTT. This encodes CASSPRRQTSGNTIYF.

V usage is TRBV10-3 and J usage is TRBJ2-1; a weak D match, TRBD2 (6 bases). Germline lookup yields CDR1 ENHRY and CDR2 SYGVKD. Trimming stripped 3 bases from V and 4 bases from J, with 10 bases between. The CDR3 covers 14 residues. DNA of the CDR3: TGTGCCATCAGTGATGGGGACTTTTACAATGAGCAGTTCTTC. This codes for CAISDGDFYNEQFF.

The rearrangement joins TRBV7-9 to TRBJ2-7, with D unresolved. The germline V and J ends were trimmed by 5 bases and 0 bases, with 17 bases remaining between them. CDR1 SEHNR and CDR2 FQNEAQ come from the germline V gene (reference sequence). This CDR3 has 16 amino acids. The CDR3, as DNA: TGTGCCAGCAGCCCGACCGCGGAAGCCATCTCCTACGAGCAGTACTTC. As protein: CASSPTAEAISYEQYF. The full variable domain, completed using reference TRBV7-9 and TRBJ2-7, is DTGVSQNPRHKITKRGQNVTFRCDPISEHNRLYWYRQTLGQGPEFLTYFQNEAQLEKSRLLSDRFSAERPKGSFSTLEIQRTEQGDSAMYLCASSPTAEAISYEQYFGPGTRLTVT.

This clone occurred a few times. The chain uses TRBV2 and TRBJ1-2, with 9 bases that match TRBD1. The CDR3 covers 13 residues. V gave up 6 bases and J gave up 5 bases; unmatched junction bases: 4. CDR1 SNHLY and CDR2 FYNNEI come from the germline V gene. The CDR3: CASRSGTGYGYTF. CDR3 DNA sequence: TGTGCCAGCAGATCTGGGACAGGGTATGGCTACACCTTC.